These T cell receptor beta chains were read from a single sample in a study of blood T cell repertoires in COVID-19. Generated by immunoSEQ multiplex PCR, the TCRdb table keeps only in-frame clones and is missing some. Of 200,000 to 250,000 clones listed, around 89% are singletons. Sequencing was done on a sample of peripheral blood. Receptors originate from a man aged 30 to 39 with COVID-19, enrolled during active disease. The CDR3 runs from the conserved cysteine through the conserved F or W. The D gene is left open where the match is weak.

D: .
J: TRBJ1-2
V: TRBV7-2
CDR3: CASSFGTYWRGYTF

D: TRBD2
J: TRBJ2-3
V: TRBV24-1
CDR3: CATSEPREGITDTQYF

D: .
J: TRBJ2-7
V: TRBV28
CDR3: CASSTPSGARDEQYF

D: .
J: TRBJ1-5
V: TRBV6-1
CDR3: CASSDGGNSNQPQHF

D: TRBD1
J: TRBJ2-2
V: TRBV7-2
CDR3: CASSLGPGRRGYNTGELFF

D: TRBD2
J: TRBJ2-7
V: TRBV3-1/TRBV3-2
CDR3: CASSYISGGVYEQYF

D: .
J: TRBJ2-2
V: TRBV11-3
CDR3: CASSYTSLSGELFF

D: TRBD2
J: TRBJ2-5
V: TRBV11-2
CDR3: CASSPYGQRGGWGETQYF

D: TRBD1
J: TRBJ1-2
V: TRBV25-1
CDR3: CASSAQGTGDYGYTF

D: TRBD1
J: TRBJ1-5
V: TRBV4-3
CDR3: CASSHTGGGNQPQHF

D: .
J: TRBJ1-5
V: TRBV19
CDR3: CASRGGGWQPQHF

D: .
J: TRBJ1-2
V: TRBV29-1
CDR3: CSISARGVDYGYTF

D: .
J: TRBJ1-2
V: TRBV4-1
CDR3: CASSTRGAGPILYGYTF

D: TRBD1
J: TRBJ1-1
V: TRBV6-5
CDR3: CASSRITGAAEAFF

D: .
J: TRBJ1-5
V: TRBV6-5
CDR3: CASSYSFSGGDQPQHF

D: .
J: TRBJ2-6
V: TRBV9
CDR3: CASSAGGVSGANVLTF

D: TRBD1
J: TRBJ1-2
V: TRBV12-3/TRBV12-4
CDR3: CASSDGQGAGYTF

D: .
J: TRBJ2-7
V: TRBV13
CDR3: CASSLASYEQYF

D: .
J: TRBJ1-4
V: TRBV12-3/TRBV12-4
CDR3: CASSRWDEKLFF

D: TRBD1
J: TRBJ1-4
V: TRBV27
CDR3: CASSRTGWEKLFF

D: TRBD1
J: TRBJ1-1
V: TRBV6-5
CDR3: CASRQQGFRREAFF

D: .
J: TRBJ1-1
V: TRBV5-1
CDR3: CASSQIQGLNTEAFF

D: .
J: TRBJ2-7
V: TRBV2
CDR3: CASSPRQSYEQYF

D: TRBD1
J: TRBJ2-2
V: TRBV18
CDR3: CASSPPGTGHTGELFF

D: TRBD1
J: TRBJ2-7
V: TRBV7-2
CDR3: CASSFTGTGSSYEQYF

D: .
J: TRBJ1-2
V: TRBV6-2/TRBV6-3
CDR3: CASSGRGPYGYTF

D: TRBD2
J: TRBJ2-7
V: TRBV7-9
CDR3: CASSSRLARREQYF

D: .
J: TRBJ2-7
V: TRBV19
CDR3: CASSIWDGGGASEQYF

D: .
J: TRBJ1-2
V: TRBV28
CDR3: CASSSLVGHHYGYTF

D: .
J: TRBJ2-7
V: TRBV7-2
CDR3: CASSLVPSEQYF

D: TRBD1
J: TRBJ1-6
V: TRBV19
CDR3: CASSRQGARNSPLHF

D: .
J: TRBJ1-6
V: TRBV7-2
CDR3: CASSLGQGSYNSPLHF

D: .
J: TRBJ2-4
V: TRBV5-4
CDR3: CASSLAQGAKNIQYF

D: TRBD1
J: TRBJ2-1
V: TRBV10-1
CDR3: CASRNPGTGSYNEQFF

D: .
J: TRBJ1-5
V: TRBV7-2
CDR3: CASGLGSSNQPQHF